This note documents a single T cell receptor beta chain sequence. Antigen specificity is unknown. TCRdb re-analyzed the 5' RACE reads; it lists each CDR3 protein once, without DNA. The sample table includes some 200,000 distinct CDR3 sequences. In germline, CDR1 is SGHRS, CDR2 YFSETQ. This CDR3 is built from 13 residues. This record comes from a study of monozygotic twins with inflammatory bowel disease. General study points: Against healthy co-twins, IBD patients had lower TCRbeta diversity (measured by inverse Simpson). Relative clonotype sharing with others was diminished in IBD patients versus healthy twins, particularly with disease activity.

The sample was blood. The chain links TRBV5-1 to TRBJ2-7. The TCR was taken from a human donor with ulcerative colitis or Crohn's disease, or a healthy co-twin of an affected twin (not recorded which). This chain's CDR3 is CASSLAESYEQYF.